The next 2 T cell receptor beta chains were all read from a single sample in a study of beta chain features in type 1 diabetes. Study-wide results and caveats: Significant though moderate, a shortening of TCRB CDR3s appeared in all four CD4+ subsets of Type 1 diabetes patients.

Expressed TCRB transcripts were sequenced after all isolated RNA was converted to cDNA. Data came from immunoSEQ multiplex PCR; TCRdb stores just in-frame clones and leaves some out. The sample lists roughly 240,000 clones, around 22% occurring once. Their specific antigens are unknown. The sequencing input was naive CD4+ T cells from blood. The receptors shown here come from a woman younger than 45 with type 1 diabetes.

CDR3 sequence: CASSADYLRAGELFF. CDR3 DNA: TGTGCCAGCAGCGCGGACTACCTCCGAGCCGGGGAGCTGTTTTTT. The chain joins TRBV9 to TRBJ2-2, with D tentatively TRBD2 (6 bases). CDR3 length: 15 amino acids. V was cut by 3 bases and J by 6 bases, with 15 bases left in between. Germline-derived CDR1 and CDR2 are SGDLS and YYNGEE.

This clone was counted between two and nine times. The chain has TRBV30 and TRBJ2-1, with TRBD1 identical over 9 bases. The length of the CDR3 is 15 residues. V shed 0 bases, J shed 5 bases, and the junction held 5 bases outside the gene matches. Germline loops: CDR1 GTSNPN, CDR2 SVGIG (reference sequence). The CDR3 protein is CAWSVYRGRDNEQFF. CDR3 nucleotide sequence: TGTGCCTGGAGTGTATACAGGGGGCGCGACAATGAGCAGTTCTTC.